The present entry profiles one T cell receptor beta chain with its context. The method was immunoSEQ multiplex PCR; TCRdb's version includes in-frame clones alone and lacks a portion of them. The sample includes about 180,000 clones, 70% to 85% of them seen just once. This sample was included in a study of blood T cell repertoires in COVID-19. Study-level information: The analysed material was cDNA or gDNA that came from T cells, B-cell-depleted T cells, or PBMCs.

Recruits, aged about 18 to 100 years, lived in around 24 US areas. Donors of Cohort 3 who recovered were those that had two negative PCRs, clearance, or symptom resolution. The CDR3 consists of 13 residues. Per germline, CDR1 MRHNA and CDR2 SNTAGT. J lost 3 bases, V lost 6 bases, and 3 bases had no gene match. The chain carries TRBV6-4 and TRBJ2-3, with 7 bases that match TRBD1. The sequenced sample was PBMCs or T cells enriched from blood (not recorded which). This sequence was found in a man in his fifties or sixties who had recovered from COVID-19. Here the CDR3 reads CASRETGTDTQYF. Written as DNA, the CDR3 is TGTGCCAGCAGGGAGACAGGGACAGATACGCAGTATTTT.